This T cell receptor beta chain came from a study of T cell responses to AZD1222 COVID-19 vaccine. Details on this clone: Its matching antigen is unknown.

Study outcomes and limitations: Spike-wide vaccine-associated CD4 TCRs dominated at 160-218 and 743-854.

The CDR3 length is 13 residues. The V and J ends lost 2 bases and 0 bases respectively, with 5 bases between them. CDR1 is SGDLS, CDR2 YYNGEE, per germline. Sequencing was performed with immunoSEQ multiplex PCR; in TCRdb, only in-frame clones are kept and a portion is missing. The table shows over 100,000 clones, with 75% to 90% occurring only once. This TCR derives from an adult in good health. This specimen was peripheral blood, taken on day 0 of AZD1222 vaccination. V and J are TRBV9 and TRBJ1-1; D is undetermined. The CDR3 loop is CASSVRLNTEAFF. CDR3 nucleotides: TGTGCCAGCAGCGTTCGACTGAACACTGAAGCTTTCTTT.